This is a list of T cell receptor beta chains from one sample in a study of glioma-infiltrating T cells after dendritic cell vaccination. Some clones are missing from TCRdb's copy, which holds only in-frame ones; the method was immunoSEQ multiplex PCR. The sample lists roughly 82,000 clones, roughly 90% occurring once. The specimen was blood, collected before dendritic cell vaccination. The receptors were gathered from a human donor with glioblastoma. Each CDR3 is given with its conserved first and last residue. D genes are given only for firm matches. Clone size is given for some rows only: seen once, a few or many times, or a class if the clone is expanded.

j_gene: TRBJ1-5; v_gene: TRBV19; len: 16; d_gene: TRBD1; abundance: NA; CDR3nt: TGTGCCAGTAGTACCCTGGGACAGGGGGGTCGGCAGCCCCAGCATTTT; CDR3aa: CASSTLGQGGRQPQHF
j_gene: TRBJ1-5; v_gene: TRBV19; len: 15; d_gene: NA; abundance: once; CDR3nt: TGTGCCAGTAGTACTACAGGGAATAGCAATCAGCCCCAGCATTTT; CDR3aa: CASSTTGNSNQPQHF
j_gene: TRBJ1-2; v_gene: TRBV5-1; len: 14; d_gene: NA; abundance: once; CDR3nt: TGCGCCAGCAGCTTGTTGACAGCAAGTTATGGCTACACCTTC; CDR3aa: CASSLLTASYGYTF
j_gene: TRBJ1-2; v_gene: TRBV2; len: 15; d_gene: NA; abundance: few; CDR3nt: TGTGCCAGCAGTGCAAAGAGACTGTCTATCCATGGCTACACCTTC; CDR3aa: CASSAKRLSIHGYTF
j_gene: TRBJ2-2; v_gene: TRBV27; len: 17; d_gene: TRBD2; abundance: NA; CDR3nt: TGTGCCAGCAGTTCACCGGGACTAGCGGGAGTGGTCGGGGAGCTGTTTTTT; CDR3aa: CASSSPGLAGVVGELFF
j_gene: TRBJ2-7; v_gene: TRBV6-6; len: 15; d_gene: TRBD1; abundance: NA; CDR3nt: TGTGCCAGCAGCCAAGGACAGGGGATCTCCTACGAGCAGTACTTC; CDR3aa: CASSQGQGISYEQYF
j_gene: TRBJ2-7; v_gene: TRBV5-1; len: 13; d_gene: NA; abundance: NA; CDR3nt: TGCGCCAGCAGCTGGGACTCAACCTACGAGCAGTACTTC; CDR3aa: CASSWDSTYEQYF
j_gene: TRBJ2-3; v_gene: TRBV28; len: 15; d_gene: NA; abundance: NA; CDR3nt: TGTGCCAGCAGTTTATGGGGACTCTCCACAGATACGCAGTATTTT; CDR3aa: CASSLWGLSTDTQYF
j_gene: TRBJ2-1; v_gene: TRBV7-8; len: 15; d_gene: TRBD2; abundance: once; CDR3nt: TGTGCCAGCAGCCAGACTAGCGGGGGGCGAGATGAGCAGTTCTTC; CDR3aa: CASSQTSGGRDEQFF
j_gene: TRBJ1-3; v_gene: TRBV6-5; len: 13; d_gene: TRBD1; abundance: NA; CDR3nt: TGTGCCAGCAGATTGGGACAGGGAAACACCATATATTTT; CDR3aa: CASRLGQGNTIYF
j_gene: TRBJ1-2; v_gene: TRBV28; len: 12; d_gene: NA; abundance: NA; CDR3nt: TGTGCCAGCAGTCCACTTAACTATGGCTACACCTTC; CDR3aa: CASSPLNYGYTF
j_gene: TRBJ1-2; v_gene: TRBV19; len: 16; d_gene: TRBD1; abundance: NA; CDR3nt: TGTGCCAGTACCCATATACAGGGGGCGGCGGGGTATGGCTACACCTTC; CDR3aa: CASTHIQGAAGYGYTF
j_gene: TRBJ1-5; v_gene: TRBV7-9; len: 13; d_gene: NA; abundance: NA; CDR3nt: TGTGCCAGCAGCTTACAAGCCAATCAGCCCCAGCATTTT; CDR3aa: CASSLQANQPQHF
j_gene: TRBJ1-5; v_gene: TRBV11-2; len: 15; d_gene: NA; abundance: NA; CDR3nt: TGTGCCAGCAGCTTAGGAGGCAGCTCGAATCAGCCCCAGCATTTT; CDR3aa: CASSLGGSSNQPQHF
j_gene: TRBJ2-7; v_gene: TRBV6-5; len: 15; d_gene: NA; abundance: NA; CDR3nt: TGTGCCAGCAGTTACTCGTGGCGGGGATCCTACGAGCAGTACTTC; CDR3aa: CASSYSWRGSYEQYF
j_gene: TRBJ2-7; v_gene: TRBV28; len: 13; d_gene: NA; abundance: NA; CDR3nt: TGTGCCAGCAGTTTACCCCAGACCTACGAGCAGTACTTC; CDR3aa: CASSLPQTYEQYF
j_gene: TRBJ2-3; v_gene: TRBV29-1; len: 15; d_gene: TRBD1; abundance: few; CDR3nt: TGCAGCTTCAGAATAGGGGGCTTTTGGGGTCGGGCGCAGTATTTT; CDR3aa: CSFRIGGFWGRAQYF
j_gene: TRBJ2-7; v_gene: TRBV5-1; len: 13; d_gene: TRBD1; abundance: NA; CDR3nt: TGCGCCAGCAGCTCAGGGACAGACTACGAGCAGTACTTC; CDR3aa: CASSSGTDYEQYF
j_gene: TRBJ2-7; v_gene: TRBV7-8; len: 15; d_gene: TRBD2; abundance: NA; CDR3nt: TGTGCCAGCAGCCCCGCCGGGACTAGTACCTACGAGCAGTACTTC; CDR3aa: CASSPAGTSTYEQYF
j_gene: TRBJ2-2; v_gene: TRBV19; len: 15; d_gene: NA; abundance: NA; CDR3nt: TGTGCCAGTAGTACAGGGTTGGTGGCAACCGGGGAGCTGTTTTTT; CDR3aa: CASSTGLVATGELFF
j_gene: TRBJ2-1; v_gene: TRBV5-1; len: 15; d_gene: TRBD2; abundance: NA; CDR3nt: TGCGCCAGCAGCCTGTTGGCTAGCGGGAGTAATGAGCAGTTCTTC; CDR3aa: CASSLLASGSNEQFF
j_gene: TRBJ1-6; v_gene: TRBV5-1; len: 13; d_gene: TRBD1; abundance: NA; CDR3nt: TGCGCCAGCAGCCAGGGGGGAAGGTCACCCCTCCACTTT; CDR3aa: CASSQGGRSPLHF
j_gene: TRBJ2-7; v_gene: TRBV4-1; len: 16; d_gene: NA; abundance: NA; CDR3nt: TGCGCCAGCAGCCAAGAAGGGACTTCGCATGTCTACGAGCAGTACTTC; CDR3aa: CASSQEGTSHVYEQYF
j_gene: TRBJ2-7; v_gene: TRBV14; len: 14; d_gene: NA; abundance: NA; CDR3nt: TGTGCCAGCAGCCAAGATACGGTCTCCTACGAGCAGTACTTC; CDR3aa: CASSQDTVSYEQYF
j_gene: TRBJ1-2; v_gene: TRBV5-4; len: 14; d_gene: TRBD1; abundance: NA; CDR3nt: TGTGCCAGCAGCCCGACAGGGGGCGACTATGGCTACACCTTC; CDR3aa: CASSPTGGDYGYTF
j_gene: TRBJ1-2; v_gene: TRBV9; len: 14; d_gene: NA; abundance: once; CDR3nt: TGTGCCAGCAGCATCGCGGGGGATGACTATGGCTACACCTTC; CDR3aa: CASSIAGDDYGYTF
j_gene: TRBJ2-5; v_gene: TRBV5-1; len: 15; d_gene: NA; abundance: NA; CDR3nt: TGCGCCAGCAGCTTGTCGGGGACTCAAAAAGAGACCCAGTACTTC; CDR3aa: CASSLSGTQKETQYF
j_gene: TRBJ2-7; v_gene: TRBV27; len: 16; d_gene: TRBD2; abundance: NA; CDR3nt: TGTGCCAGCCGTTTAACTAGCGGGGGGCATACCTACGAGCAGTACTTC; CDR3aa: CASRLTSGGHTYEQYF
j_gene: TRBJ2-5; v_gene: TRBV4-1; len: 18; d_gene: TRBD2; abundance: NA; CDR3nt: TGCGCCAGCAGCCAAGAATTAGCGGGGGGGCCGTACCAAGAGACCCAGTACTTC; CDR3aa: CASSQELAGGPYQETQYF